What follows are 10 T cell receptor beta chains derived from one specimen sequenced in a study of T cell changes during pregnancy in multiple sclerosis. Profiled with immunoSEQ multiplex PCR; TCRdb holds only in-frame clones, not every one. The table lists about 35,000 clones, 85% to 95% of them singletons. The material was CD4+ T cells from peripheral blood mononuclear cells, obtained in the third trimester of pregnancy. These receptors came from a female donor in good health, enrolled as a control in a pregnancy study.

The V and J genes are TRBV4-3 and TRBJ1-1; D gene ambiguous. V lost 1 base and J 0 bases, leaving 3 bases between the germline ends. Germline loops: CDR1 LGHNA, CDR2 YSLEER. The CDR3 totals 13 residues. Written as DNA, the CDR3 is TGCGCCAGCAGCCAAGGAGTGAACACTGAAGCTTTCTTT. Protein sequence: CASSQGVNTEAFF.

DNA for the CDR3: TGCGCCAGCAGCCAAGAAGGGGGTAAAAGGGTCTACGAGCAGTACTTC. Amino acids: CASSQEGGKRVYEQYF. The chain couples TRBV4-3 to TRBJ2-7; D is perhaps TRBD1 (6 bases). The CDR3 runs to 16 residues. Trimming shortened V by 0 bases and J by 3 bases, and 15 bases separated the two germline ends. The V gene's germline CDR1 is LGHNA and CDR2 YSLEER.

The CDR3 DNA sequence: TGTGCCAGCTCACTCCTAGGGAGGTTCTCTGGAAACACCATATATTTT. Amino acid sequence: CASSLLGRFSGNTIYF. The chain joins TRBV18 to TRBJ1-3; D uncertain. The germline gives CDR1 KGHSH, CDR2 LQKENI. The CDR3 contains 16 residues. V was pared by 4 bases and J by 0 bases, with 13 bases between.

The chain employs TRBV6-5 and TRBJ2-5; 12 bases align to TRBD1. The V segment lost 4 bases and the J segment 5 bases; nucleotides outside the gene matches: 5. This CDR3 contains 15 residues. Germline lookup yields CDR1 MNHEY and CDR2 SVGAGI. CDR3: CASSFGTGGAETQYF. The CDR3 bases are TGTGCCAGCAGTTTCGGGACAGGGGGCGCGGAGACCCAGTACTTC.

The chain has TRBV30 and TRBJ1-5; 9 bases match TRBD1. After removal of 0 bases from V and 5 bases from J, the junction contained 5 bases not matched to a gene. Germline CDR1 GTSNPN, CDR2 SVGIG (reference sequence). CDR3 length: 15 residues. CDR3 DNA: TGTGCCTGGAGTGTACCCAGGACAGGGGATCAGCCCCAGCATTTT. It is translated as CAWSVPRTGDQPQHF. The full variable domain, with the rest looked up from reference TRBV30 and TRBJ1-5, is SQTIHQWPATLVQPVGSPLSLECTVEGTSNPNLYWYRQAAGRGLQLLFYSVGIGQISSEVPQNLSASRPQDRQFILSSKKLLLSDSGFYLCAWSVPRTGDQPQHFGDGTRLSIL.

The table lists this clone with a few counts. This chain uses TRBV9 with TRBJ1-3, with D uncertain. The germline V gene encodes CDR1 SGDLS and CDR2 YYNGEE. This CDR3 is built from 13 residues. The V end lost 0 bases, the J end lost 3 bases, and 4 bases lay between the germline ends. DNA for the CDR3: TGTGCCAGCAGCGTAGAGAGTGGAAACACCATATATTTT. Its translation is CASSVESGNTIYF.

The DNA for the CDR3 is TGTGCCAGCAGTTTATTAGCGGGGAACACCGGGGAGCTGTTTTTT. Its protein product is CASSLLAGNTGELFF. The chain joins TRBV27 to TRBJ2-2, with 7 bases lining up with TRBD2. Germline CDR1 MNHEY, CDR2 SMNVEV (reference sequence). The trim removed 1 base at V and 1 base at J, leaving 0 bases unmatched. This CDR3 comprises 15 residues.

The chain joins TRBV18 to TRBJ2-1, with 8 positions matching TRBD2. Germline V gene lookup returns CDR1 KGHSH and CDR2 LQKENI. This CDR3 is built from 17 residues. Trimming at V came to 3 bases and at J to 7 bases, leaving 14 bases not matched to a gene. The CDR3 DNA reads as TGTGCCAGCTCACCCAGAGTTTCCGGACTAGCAATGAATGAGCAGTTCTTC. Amino acids: CASSPRVSGLAMNEQFF.

This clone was seen only once. The chain carries TRBV5-4 and TRBJ1-3, with D unresolved. Trimming shortened V by 0 bases and J by 0 bases, and 7 bases separated the two germline ends. In germline, CDR1 is SGHNT, CDR2 YYREEE (reference sequence). This CDR3 has 15 residues. The CDR3: CASSLVAASGNTIYF. In nucleotides, the CDR3 is TGTGCCAGCAGCTTGGTAGCTGCCTCTGGAAACACCATATATTTT.

This chain uses TRBV18 with TRBJ1-1; unclear D gene. In germline, CDR1 is KGHSH, CDR2 LQKENI. This CDR3 has 13 residues. V gave up 0 bases and J gave up 8 bases, with 10 bases separating them. Here the CDR3 DNA reads TGTGCCAGCTCACCACCGGTCGCGGGCGAAGCTTTCTTT. It is translated as CASSPPVAGEAFF. Looking up the rest from reference TRBV18 and TRBJ1-1 gives the full variable domain: NAGVMQNPRHLVRRRGQEARLRCSPMKGHSHVYWYRQLPEEGLKFMVYLQKENIIDESGMPKERFSAEFPKEGPSILRIQQVVRGDSAAYFCASSPPVAGEAFFGQGTRLTVV.